The source of this T cell receptor beta chain is a study of monozygotic twins with inflammatory bowel disease. Study-wide results and limits: Distinction of different T cell subtypes was not possible.

Germline V gives CDR1 SGHVS, CDR2 FNYEAQ. The CDR3 extends over 17 amino acids. Total RNA input per TCR library was around 4,000 ng. TCRdb derives one entry per CDR3 protein from the 5' RACE reads, leaving out DNA. The repertoire shows 150,000 or so distinct CDR3 sequences; the top ten hold about 7.4%. A word on this clonotype: What it binds is unknown.

Sequencing was carried out using blood. This TCR came from a human donor with ulcerative colitis or Crohn's disease, or a healthy co-twin of an affected twin (not recorded which). V is TRBV7-6 and J is TRBJ2-5; TCRdb proposes TRBD2, but this gene call is untestable without DNA. The CDR3 loop reads CASSPYWTSGGQETQYF.